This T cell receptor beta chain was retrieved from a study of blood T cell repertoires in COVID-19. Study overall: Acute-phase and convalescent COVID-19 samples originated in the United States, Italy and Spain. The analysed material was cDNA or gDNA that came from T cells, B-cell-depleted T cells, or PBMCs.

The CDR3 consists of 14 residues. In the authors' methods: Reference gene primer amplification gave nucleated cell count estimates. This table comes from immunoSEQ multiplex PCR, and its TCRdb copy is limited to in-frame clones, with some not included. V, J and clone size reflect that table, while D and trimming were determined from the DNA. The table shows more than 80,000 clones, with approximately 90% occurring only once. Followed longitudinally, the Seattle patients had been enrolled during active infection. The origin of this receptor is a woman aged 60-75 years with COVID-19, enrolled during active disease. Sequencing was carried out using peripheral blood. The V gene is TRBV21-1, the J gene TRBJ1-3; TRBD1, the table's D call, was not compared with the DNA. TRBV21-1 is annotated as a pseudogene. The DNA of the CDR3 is TGTGCCAGCAGCGCCCGGGGACATGTAAACACCATATATTTT. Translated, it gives CASSARGHVNTIYF.